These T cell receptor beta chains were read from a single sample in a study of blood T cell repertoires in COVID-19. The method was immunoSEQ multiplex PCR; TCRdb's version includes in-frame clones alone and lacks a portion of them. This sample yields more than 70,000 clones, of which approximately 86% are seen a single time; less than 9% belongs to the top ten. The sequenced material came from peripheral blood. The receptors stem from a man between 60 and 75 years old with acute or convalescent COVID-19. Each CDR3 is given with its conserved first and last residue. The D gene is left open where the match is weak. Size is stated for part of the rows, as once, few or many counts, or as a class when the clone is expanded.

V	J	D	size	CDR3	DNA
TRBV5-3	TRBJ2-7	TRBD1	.	CARSLVGQGPQYEQYF	TGTGCCAGAAGCTTGGTAGGACAGGGTCCTCAGTACGAGCAGTACTTC
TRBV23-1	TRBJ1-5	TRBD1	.	CASSQLYGQGRSANQPQHF	TGCGCCAGCAGTCAACTATATGGACAGGGCCGCTCTGCCAATCAGCCCCAGCATTTT
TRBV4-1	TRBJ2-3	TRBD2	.	CASRSRLAGGPTRTQYF	TGCGCCAGCAGATCCCGACTAGCGGGAGGCCCCACGAGAACGCAGTATTTT
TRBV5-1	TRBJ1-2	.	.	CASSWEGNRASGYTF	TGCGCCAGCAGCTGGGAGGGAAACAGGGCGAGTGGCTACACCTTC
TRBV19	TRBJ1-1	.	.	CASSPRDINTEAFF	TGTGCCAGTAGTCCCCGGGACATAAACACTGAAGCTTTCTTT
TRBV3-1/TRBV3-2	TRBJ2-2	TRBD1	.	CASSRDSRTGELFF	TGTGCCAGCAGCCGGGACAGCCGCACCGGGGAGCTGTTTTTT
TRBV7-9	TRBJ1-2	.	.	CASSPTLTGQTSLSGGYTF	TGTGCCAGCAGCCCCACGCTAACAGGGCAAACAAGTCTTTCTGGAGGCTACACCTTC
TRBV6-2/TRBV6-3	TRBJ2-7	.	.	CASSWARGRDEQYF	TGTGCCAGCAGTTGGGCCAGGGGACGCGACGAGCAGTACTTC
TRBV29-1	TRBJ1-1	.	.	CSAEKNTEAFF	TGCAGCGCCGAGAAGAACACTGAAGCTTTCTTT
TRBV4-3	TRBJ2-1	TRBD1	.	CASSLGQGSYNEQFF	TGCGCCAGCAGCCTAGGACAGGGCTCCTACAATGAGCAGTTCTTC
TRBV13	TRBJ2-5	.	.	CASRPTEVTETQYF	TGTGCCAGCAGACCAACGGAGGTCACGGAGACCCAGTACTTC
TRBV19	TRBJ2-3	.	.	CASTPGLGTDTQYF	TGTGCCAGTACCCCAGGGCTGGGCACAGATACGCAGTATTTT
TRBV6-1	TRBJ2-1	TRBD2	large	CASSEAPRSGGIYNEQFF	TGTGCCAGCAGTGAAGCTCCCCGCAGCGGGGGTATCTACAATGAGCAGTTCTTC
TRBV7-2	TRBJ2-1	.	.	CASSLAQGPFNEQFF	TGTGCCAGCAGCTTAGCACAGGGACCGTTTAATGAGCAGTTCTTC
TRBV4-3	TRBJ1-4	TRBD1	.	CASSQGAGGRVGWEKLFF	TGCGCCAGCAGCCAAGGCGCAGGGGGCCGGGTGGGTTGGGAAAAACTGTTTTTT
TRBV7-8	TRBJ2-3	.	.	CASSRGLTPSTDTQYF	TGTGCCAGCAGCCGAGGGCTTACGCCTAGCACAGATACGCAGTATTTT
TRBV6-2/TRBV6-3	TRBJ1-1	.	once	CASSSGQLNTEAFF	TGTGCCAGCAGTTCCGGACAACTGAACACTGAAGCTTTCTTT
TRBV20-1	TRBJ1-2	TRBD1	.	CSASATGVLAGYTF	TGCAGTGCTAGTGCCACAGGGGTTTTAGCTGGCTACACCTTC
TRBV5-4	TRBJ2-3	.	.	CASSPNPVGDTQYF	TGTGCCAGCAGTCCTAACCCTGTCGGAGATACGCAGTATTTT
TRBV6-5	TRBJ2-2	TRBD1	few	CASRSNRGTGELFF	TGTGCCAGCAGGAGTAACAGGGGAACCGGGGAGCTGTTTTTT
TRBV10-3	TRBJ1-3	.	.	CATDLSRNTIYF	TGTGCCACGGACTTATCAAGAAACACCATATATTTT
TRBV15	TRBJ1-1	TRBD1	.	CATSGSGGVTEAFF	TGTGCCACCAGCGGATCAGGGGGAGTAACTGAAGCTTTCTTT
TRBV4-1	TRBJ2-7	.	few	CASSQESGGSSYEQYF	TGCGCCAGCAGCCAAGAATCCGGGGGATCCTCCTACGAGCAGTACTTC
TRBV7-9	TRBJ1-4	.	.	CASSWGRRSATNEKLFF	TGTGCCAGCAGTTGGGGGCGGCGGAGTGCAACTAATGAAAAACTGTTTTTT
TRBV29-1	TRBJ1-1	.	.	CSAEGGRNTEAFF	TGCAGCGCCGAAGGGGGACGGAACACTGAAGCTTTCTTT
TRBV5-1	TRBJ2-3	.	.	CASSPQGSGSTDTQYF	TGCGCCAGCAGCCCCCAGGGGAGCGGTAGCACAGATACGCAGTATTTT
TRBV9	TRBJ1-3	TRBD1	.	CASSRTGSGNTIYF	TGTGCCAGCAGCCGGACAGGCTCTGGAAACACCATATATTTT
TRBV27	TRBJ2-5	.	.	CASSFDSKETQYF	TGTGCCAGCAGTTTCGACAGTAAAGAGACCCAGTACTTC
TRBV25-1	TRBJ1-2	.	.	CASSPFRGVGGYTF	TGTGCCAGCAGTCCATTCAGGGGTGTGGGTGGCTACACCTTC
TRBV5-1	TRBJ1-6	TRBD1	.	CASKIGTGFSPLHF	TGCGCCAGCAAGATAGGGACAGGATTTTCACCCCTCCACTTT
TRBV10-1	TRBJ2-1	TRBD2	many	CASSRGGSDRGQFF	TGCGCCAGCAGCCGAGGCGGGAGCGACCGGGGGCAGTTCTTC
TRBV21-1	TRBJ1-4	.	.	CASSKVRDRGEKLFF	TGTGCCAGCAGCAAAGTGAGGGACAGGGGTGAAAAACTGTTTTTT
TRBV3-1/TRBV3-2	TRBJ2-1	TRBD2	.	CASSRKLAGGRQFF	TGTGCCAGCAGCCGCAAACTAGCGGGGGGCCGTCAGTTCTTC
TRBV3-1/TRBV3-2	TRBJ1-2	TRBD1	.	CASSSGQGYGYTF	TGTGCCAGCAGCTCGGGACAGGGTTATGGCTACACCTTC
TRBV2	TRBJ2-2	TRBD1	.	CASSKDRAVGTGELFF	TGTGCCAGCAGTAAGGACAGGGCGGTTGGAACCGGGGAGCTGTTTTTT